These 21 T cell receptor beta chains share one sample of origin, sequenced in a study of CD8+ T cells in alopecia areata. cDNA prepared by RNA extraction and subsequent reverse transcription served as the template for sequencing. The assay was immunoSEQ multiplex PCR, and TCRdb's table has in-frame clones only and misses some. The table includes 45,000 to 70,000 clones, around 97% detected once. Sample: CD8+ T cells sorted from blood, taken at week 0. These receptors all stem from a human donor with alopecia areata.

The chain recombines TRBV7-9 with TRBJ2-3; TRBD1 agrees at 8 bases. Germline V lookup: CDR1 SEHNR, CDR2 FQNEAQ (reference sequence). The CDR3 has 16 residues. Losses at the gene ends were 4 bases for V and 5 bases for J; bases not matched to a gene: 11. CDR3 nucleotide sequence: TGTGCCAGCAGCTCGTCCGGGACAGGCTATGGAGATACGCAGTATTTT. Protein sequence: CASSSSGTGYGDTQYF.

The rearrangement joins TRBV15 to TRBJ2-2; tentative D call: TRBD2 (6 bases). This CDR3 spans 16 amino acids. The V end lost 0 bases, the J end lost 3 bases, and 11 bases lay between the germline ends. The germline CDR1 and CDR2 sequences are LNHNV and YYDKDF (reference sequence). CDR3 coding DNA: TGTGCCACCAGCAGAGATCCCGGGGAGGACACCGGGGAGCTGTTTTTT. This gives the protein CATSRDPGEDTGELFF.

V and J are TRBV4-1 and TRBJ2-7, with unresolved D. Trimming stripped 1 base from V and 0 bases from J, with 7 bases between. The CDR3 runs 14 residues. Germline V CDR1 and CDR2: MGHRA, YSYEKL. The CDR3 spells CASSQGGISYEQYF. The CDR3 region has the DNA TGCGCCAGCAGCCAAGGAGGAATCTCCTACGAGCAGTACTTC.

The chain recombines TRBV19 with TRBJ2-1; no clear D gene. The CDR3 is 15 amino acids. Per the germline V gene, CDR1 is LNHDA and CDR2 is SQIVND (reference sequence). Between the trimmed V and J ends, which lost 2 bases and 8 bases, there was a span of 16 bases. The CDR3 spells CASSITTIDKYEQFF. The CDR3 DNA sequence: TGTGCCAGTAGTATAACCACCATAGATAAGTATGAGCAGTTCTTC.

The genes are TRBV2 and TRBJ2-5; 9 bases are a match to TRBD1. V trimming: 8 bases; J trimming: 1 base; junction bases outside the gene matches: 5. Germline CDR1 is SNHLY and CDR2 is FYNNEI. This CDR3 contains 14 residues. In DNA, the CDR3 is TGTGCCAGCCGGCCGGGACAGGGCCAAGAGACCCAGTACTTC. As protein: CASRPGQGQETQYF.

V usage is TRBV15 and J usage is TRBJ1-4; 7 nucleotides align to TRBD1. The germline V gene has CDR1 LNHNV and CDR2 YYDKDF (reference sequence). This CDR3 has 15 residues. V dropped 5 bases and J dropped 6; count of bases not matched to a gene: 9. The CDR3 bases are TGTGCCACCAGCGTCCCCGGGACAGAGGATGAAAAACTGTTTTTT. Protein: CATSVPGTEDEKLFF.

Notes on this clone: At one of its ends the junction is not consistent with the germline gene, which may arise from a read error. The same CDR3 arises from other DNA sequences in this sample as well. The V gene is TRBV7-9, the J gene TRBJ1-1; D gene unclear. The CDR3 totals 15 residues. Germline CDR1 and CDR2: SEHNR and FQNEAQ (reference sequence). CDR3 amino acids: CASSLAELGNTEAFF. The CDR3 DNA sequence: TGTGCCAGCAGCCTAGCGGAATTGGGGAACACTGAAGCTTTCTTT.

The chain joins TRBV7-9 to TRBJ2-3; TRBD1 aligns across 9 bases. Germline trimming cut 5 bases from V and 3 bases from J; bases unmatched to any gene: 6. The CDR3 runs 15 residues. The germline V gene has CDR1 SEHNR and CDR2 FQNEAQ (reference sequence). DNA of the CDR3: TGTGCCAGCAGCCTCGGGACAGGGTATACAGATACGCAGTATTTT. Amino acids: CASSLGTGYTDTQYF.

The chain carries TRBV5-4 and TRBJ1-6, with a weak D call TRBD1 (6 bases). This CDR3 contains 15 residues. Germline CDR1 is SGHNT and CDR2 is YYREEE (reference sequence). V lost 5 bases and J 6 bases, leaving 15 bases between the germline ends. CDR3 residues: CASSLKGELNSPLHF. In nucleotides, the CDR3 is TGTGCCAGCAGTCTGAAGGGGGAGCTTAATTCACCCCTCCACTTT.

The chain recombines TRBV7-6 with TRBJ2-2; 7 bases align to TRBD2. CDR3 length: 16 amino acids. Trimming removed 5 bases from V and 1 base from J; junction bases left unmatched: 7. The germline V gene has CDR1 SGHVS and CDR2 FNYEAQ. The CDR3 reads CASSAPRGVNTGELFF. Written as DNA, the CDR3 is TGTGCCAGCAGCGCCCCCCGGGGGGTGAACACCGGGGAGCTGTTTTTT.

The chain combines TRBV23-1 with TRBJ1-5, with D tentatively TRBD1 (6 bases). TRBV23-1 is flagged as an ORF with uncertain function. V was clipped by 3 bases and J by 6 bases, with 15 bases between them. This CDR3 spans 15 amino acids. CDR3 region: CASSQSPGVGQPQHF. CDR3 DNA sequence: TGCGCCAGCAGTCAGTCTCCAGGGGTGGGTCAGCCCCAGCATTTT.

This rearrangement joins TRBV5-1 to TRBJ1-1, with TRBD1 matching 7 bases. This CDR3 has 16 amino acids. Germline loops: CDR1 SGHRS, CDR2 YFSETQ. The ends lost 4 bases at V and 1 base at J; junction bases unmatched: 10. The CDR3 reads CASSLGQDGWNTEAFF. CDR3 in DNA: TGCGCCAGCAGCCTCGGACAGGACGGGTGGAACACTGAAGCTTTCTTT. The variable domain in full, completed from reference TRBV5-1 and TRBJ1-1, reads KAGVTQTPRYLIKTRGQQVTLSCSPISGHRSVSWYQQTPGQGLQFLFEYFSETQRNKGNFPGRFSGRQFSNSRSEMNVSTLELGDSALYLCASSLGQDGWNTEAFFGQGTRLTVV.

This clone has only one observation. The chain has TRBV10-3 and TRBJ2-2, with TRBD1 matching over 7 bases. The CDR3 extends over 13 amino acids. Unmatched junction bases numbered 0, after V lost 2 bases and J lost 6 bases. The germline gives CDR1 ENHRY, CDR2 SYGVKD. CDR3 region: CAISETGAGELFF. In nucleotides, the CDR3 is TGTGCCATCAGTGAGACAGGGGCCGGGGAGCTGTTTTTT.

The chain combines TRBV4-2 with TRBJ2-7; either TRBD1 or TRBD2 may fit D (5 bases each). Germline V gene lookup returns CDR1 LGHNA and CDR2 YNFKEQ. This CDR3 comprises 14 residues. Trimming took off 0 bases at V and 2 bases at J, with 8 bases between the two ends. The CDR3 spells CASSQEGRAYEQYF. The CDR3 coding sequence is TGTGCCAGCAGCCAAGAGGGACGGGCCTACGAGCAGTACTTC.

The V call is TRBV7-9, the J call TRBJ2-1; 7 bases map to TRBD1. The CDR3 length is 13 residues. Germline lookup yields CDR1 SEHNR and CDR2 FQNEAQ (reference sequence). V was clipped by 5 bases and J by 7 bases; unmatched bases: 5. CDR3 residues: CASSTGTANEQFF. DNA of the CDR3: TGTGCCAGCAGCACCGGGACAGCAAATGAGCAGTTCTTC.

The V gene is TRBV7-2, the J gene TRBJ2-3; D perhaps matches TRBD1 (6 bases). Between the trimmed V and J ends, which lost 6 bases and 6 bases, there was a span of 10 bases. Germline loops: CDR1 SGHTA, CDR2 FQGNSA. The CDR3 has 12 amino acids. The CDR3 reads CASSLTGDTQYF. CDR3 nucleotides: TGTGCCAGCAGTTTAACAGGGGATACGCAGTATTTT.

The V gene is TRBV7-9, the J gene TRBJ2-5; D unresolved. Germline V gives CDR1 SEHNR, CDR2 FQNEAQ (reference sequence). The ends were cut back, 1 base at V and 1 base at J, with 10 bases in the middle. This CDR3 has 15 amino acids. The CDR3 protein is CASSLGPRTQETQYF. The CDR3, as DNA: TGTGCCAGCAGCTTAGGCCCCCGGACCCAAGAGACCCAGTACTTC.

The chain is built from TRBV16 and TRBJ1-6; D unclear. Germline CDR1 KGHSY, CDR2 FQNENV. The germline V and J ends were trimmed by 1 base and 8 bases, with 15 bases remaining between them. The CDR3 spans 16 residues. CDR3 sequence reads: CASSQFMPYPDSPLHF. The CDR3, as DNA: TGTGCCAGCAGCCAATTTATGCCTTACCCGGATTCACCCCTCCACTTT.

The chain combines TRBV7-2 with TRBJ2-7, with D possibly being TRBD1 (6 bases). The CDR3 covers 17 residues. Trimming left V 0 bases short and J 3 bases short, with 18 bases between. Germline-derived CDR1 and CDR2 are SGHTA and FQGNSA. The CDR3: CASSLAPAPQGFYEQYF. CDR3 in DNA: TGTGCCAGCAGCTTAGCGCCGGCCCCACAGGGCTTCTACGAGCAGTACTTC. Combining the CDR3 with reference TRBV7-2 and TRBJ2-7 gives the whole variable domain GAGVSQSPSNKVTEKGKDVELRCDPISGHTALYWYRQSLGQGLEFLIYFQGNSAPDKSGLPSDRFSAERTGGSVSTLTIQRTQQEDSAVYLCASSLAPAPQGFYEQYFGPGTRLTVT.

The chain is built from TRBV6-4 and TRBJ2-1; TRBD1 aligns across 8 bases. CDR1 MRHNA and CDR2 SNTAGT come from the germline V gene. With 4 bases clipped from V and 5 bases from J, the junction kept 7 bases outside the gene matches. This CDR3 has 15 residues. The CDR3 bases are TGTGCCAGCAGTGCATCAGGGGGCGCCAACAATGAGCAGTTCTTC. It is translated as CASSASGGANNEQFF.

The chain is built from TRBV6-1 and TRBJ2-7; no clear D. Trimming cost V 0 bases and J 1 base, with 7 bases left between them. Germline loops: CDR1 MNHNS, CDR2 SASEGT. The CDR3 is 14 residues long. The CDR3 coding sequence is TGTGCCAGCAGTGAAGCGGGGTCTTCCTACGAGCAGTACTTC. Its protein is CASSEAGSSYEQYF.